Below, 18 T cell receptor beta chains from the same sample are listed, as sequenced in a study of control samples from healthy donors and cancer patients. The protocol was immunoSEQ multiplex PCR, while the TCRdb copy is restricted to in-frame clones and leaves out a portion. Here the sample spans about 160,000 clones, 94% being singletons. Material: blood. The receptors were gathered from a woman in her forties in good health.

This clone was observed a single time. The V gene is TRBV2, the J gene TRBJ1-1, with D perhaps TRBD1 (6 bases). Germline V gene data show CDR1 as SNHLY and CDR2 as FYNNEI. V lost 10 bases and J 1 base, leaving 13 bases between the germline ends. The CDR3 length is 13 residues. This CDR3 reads CATRQASNTEAFF. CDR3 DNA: TGTGCCACCAGACAGGCGTCGAACACTGAAGCTTTCTTT.

CDR3 nucleotide sequence: TGTGCCAGCAGTCTTGGGACAACCACTAACTATGGCTACACCTTC. The encoded protein is CASSLGTTTNYGYTF. This chain uses TRBV6-5 with TRBJ1-2; D may be TRBD1 (6 bases). Germline assignment: CDR1 MNHEY and CDR2 SVGAGI. The CDR3 contains 15 residues. Trimming cost V 5 bases and J 0 bases, with 13 bases left between them.

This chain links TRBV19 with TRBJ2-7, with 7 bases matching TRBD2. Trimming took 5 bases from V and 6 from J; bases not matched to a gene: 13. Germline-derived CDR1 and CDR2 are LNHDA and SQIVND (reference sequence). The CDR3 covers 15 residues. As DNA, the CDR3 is TGTGCCAGTAGTCCATCATCGACTAGCTCCGGCGAGCAGTACTTC. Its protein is CASSPSSTSSGEQYF.

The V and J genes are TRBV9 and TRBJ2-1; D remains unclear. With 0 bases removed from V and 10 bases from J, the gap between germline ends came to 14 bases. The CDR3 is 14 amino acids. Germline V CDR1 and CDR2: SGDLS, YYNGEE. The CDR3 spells CASSVAPSGKEQFF. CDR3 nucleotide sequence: TGTGCCAGCAGCGTAGCTCCCTCGGGCAAGGAGCAGTTCTTC.

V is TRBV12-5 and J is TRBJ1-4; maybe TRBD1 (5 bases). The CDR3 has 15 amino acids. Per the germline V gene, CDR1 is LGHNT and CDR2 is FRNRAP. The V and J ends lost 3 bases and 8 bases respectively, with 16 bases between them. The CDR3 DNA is TGTGCTAGTGGTTTCAAGACAGTAGGGGCGGAAAAACTGTTTTTT. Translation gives CASGFKTVGAEKLFF.

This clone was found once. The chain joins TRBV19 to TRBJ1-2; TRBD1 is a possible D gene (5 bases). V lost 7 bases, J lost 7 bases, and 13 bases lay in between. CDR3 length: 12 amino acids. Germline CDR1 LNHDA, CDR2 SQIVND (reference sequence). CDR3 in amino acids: CASTPEGLGYTF. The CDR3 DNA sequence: TGTGCCAGTACCCCAGAGGGGCTTGGCTACACCTTC.

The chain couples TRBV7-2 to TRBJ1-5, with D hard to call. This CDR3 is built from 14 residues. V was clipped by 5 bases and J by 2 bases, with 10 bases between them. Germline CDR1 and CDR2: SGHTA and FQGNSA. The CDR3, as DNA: TGTGCCAGCAGCCCCCGGGCGGGCAATCAGCCCCAGCATTTT. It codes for CASSPRAGNQPQHF.

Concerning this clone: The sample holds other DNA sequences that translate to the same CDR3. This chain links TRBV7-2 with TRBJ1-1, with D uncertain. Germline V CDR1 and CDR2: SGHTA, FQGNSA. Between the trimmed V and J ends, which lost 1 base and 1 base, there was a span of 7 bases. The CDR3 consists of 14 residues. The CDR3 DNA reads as TGTGCCAGCAGCTTAGGAACCGGGAACACTGAAGCTTTCTTT. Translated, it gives CASSLGTGNTEAFF.

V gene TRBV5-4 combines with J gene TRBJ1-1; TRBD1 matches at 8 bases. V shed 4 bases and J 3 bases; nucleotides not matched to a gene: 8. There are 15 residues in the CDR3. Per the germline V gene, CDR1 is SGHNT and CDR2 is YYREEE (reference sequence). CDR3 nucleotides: TGTGCCAGCAGCACCGGACAGGGCTCCTACACTGAAGCTTTCTTT. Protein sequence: CASSTGQGSYTEAFF.

CDR3 bases: TGTGCCAGCAGCTCCGGGACTAGCGGGACCGGGGAGCTGTTTTTT. Encoded protein: CASSSGTSGTGELFF. The V gene is TRBV13, the J gene TRBJ2-2; TRBD2 agrees at 12 bases. Germline values: CDR1 PRHDT, CDR2 FYEKMQ (reference sequence). The V and J ends lost 4 bases and 5 bases, in that order; junction bases with no gene match: 2. CDR3 length: 15 residues.

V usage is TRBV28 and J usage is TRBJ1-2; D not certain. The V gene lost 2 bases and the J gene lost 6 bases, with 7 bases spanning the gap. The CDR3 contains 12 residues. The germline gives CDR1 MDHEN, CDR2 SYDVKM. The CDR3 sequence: CASSLQTHGYTF. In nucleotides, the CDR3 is TGTGCCAGCAGTTTACAGACCCATGGCTACACCTTC.

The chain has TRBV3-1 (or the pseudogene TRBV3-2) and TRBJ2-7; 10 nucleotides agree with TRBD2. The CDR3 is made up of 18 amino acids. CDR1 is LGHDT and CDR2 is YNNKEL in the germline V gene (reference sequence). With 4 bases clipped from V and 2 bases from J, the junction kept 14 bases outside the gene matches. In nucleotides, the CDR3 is TGTGCCAGCAGCCTCGCCAGCGGGAGGGCCCTGCAACCCTACGAGCAGTACTTC. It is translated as CASSLASGRALQPYEQYF.

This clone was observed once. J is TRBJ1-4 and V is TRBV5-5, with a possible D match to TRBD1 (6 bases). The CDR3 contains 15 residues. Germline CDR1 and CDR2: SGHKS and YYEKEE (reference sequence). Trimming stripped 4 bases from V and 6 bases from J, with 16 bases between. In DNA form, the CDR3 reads TGTGCCAGCAGCGGCCGGGGGGGCGCGGATGAAAAACTGTTTTTT. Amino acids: CASSGRGGADEKLFF. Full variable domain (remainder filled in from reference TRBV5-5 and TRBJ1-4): DAGVTQSPTHLIKTRGQQVTLRCSPISGHKSVSWYQQVLGQGPQFIFQYYEKEERGRGNFPDRFSARQFPNYSSELNVNALLLGDSALYLCASSGRGGADEKLFFGSGTQLSVL.

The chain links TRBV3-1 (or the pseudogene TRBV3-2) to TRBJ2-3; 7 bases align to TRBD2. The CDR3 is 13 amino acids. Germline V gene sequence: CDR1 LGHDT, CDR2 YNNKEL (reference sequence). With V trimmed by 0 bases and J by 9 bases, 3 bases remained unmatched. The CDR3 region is CASSQDNGGTQYF. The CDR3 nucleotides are TGTGCCAGCAGCCAAGATAACGGGGGGACGCAGTATTTT.

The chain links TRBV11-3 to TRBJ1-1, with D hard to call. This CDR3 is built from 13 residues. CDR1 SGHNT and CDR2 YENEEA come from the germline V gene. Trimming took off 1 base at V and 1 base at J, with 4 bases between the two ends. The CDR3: CASSLAGNTEAFF. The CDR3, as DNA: TGTGCCAGCAGCTTAGCTGGGAACACTGAAGCTTTCTTT.

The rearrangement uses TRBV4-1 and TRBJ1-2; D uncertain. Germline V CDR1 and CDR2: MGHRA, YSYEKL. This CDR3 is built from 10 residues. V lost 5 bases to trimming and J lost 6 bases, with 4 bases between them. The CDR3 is CASSGNGYTF. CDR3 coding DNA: TGCGCCAGCAGCGGAAATGGCTACACCTTC.

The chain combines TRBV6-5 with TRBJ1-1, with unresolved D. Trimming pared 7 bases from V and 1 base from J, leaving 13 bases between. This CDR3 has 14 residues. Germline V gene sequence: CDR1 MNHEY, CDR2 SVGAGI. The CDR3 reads CASTPEGRNTEAFF. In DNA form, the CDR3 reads TGTGCCAGCACCCCCGAAGGGCGGAACACTGAAGCTTTCTTT.

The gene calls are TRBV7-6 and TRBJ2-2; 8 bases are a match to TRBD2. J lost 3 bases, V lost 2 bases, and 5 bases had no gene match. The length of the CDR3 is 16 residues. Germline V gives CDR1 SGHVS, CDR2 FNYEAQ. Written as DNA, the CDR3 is TGTGCCAGCAGCTTATCCGGGACTAGGCACACCGGGGAGCTGTTTTTT. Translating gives CASSLSGTRHTGELFF.